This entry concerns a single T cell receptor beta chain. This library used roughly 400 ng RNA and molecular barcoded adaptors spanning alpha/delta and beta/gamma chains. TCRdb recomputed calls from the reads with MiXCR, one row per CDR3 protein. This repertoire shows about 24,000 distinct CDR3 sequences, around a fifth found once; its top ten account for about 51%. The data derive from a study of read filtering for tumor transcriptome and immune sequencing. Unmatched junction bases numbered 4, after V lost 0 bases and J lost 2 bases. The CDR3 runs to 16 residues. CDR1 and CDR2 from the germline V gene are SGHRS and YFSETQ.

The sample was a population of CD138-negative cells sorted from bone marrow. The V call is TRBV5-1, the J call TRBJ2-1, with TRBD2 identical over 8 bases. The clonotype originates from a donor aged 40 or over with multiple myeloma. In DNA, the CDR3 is TGCGCCAGCAGCTTGGCCCGGGGGGGCCCCTACAATGAGCAGTTCTTC. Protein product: CASSLARGGPYNEQFF.